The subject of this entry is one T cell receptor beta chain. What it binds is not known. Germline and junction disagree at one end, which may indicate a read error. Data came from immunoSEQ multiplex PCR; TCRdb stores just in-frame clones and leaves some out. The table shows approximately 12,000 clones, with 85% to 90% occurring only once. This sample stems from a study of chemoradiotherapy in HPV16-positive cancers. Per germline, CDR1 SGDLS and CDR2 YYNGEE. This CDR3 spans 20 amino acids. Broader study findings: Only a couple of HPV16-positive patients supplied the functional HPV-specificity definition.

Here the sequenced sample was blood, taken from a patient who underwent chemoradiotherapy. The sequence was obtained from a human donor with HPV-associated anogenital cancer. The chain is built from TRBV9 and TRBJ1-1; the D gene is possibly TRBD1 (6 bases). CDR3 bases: TGTGCCAGCAGCGTAGGGGCGGGTACAGGGTGGGGCCGGGGACCAACTGGAGCTTTCTTT. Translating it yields CASSVGAGTGWGRGPTGAFF.